These T cell receptor beta chains were read from a single sample in a study of T cells after yellow fever vaccination. One entry per CDR3 protein results from TCRdb running MiXCR on the 5' RACE reads. The top ten clones hold roughly 17% of a sample with around 530,000 distinct CDR3 sequences, less than 20% of them seen once. Specimen: PBMCs, collected around 5 days after the first yellow fever vaccination. The source of these receptors is a man between 18 and 35 years old who received the YFV17D yellow fever vaccine. Each CDR3 is given with its conserved first and last residue. D genes are given only for firm matches. Size values are once, few and many counts, or a class for expanded clones, and some rows have none.

j_call v_call clone_size d_call cdr3_length cdr3_nt cdr3_aa
TRBJ2-5 TRBV6-5 few TRBD2 16 TGTGCCAGCAGTTACTCTACTAGCGGGGACGGTGAGACCCAGTACTTC CASSYSTSGDGETQYF
TRBJ2-1 TRBV5-1 many TRBD2 15 TGCGCCAGCAGCTTGGTGGCGGGGGGGCACAATGAGCAGTTCTTC CASSLVAGGHNEQFF
TRBJ2-2 TRBV6-5 few . 14 TGTGCCAGCAGTTACACCGCAGGGGCCGGGGAGCTGTTTTTT CASSYTAGAGELFF
TRBJ2-3 TRBV10-3 . TRBD2 17 TGTGCCATCAGTGAGTCGATAGGCGGGGGGGGCACAGATACGCAGTATTTT CAISESIGGGGTDTQYF
TRBJ2-7 TRBV25-1 . . 11 TGTGCCAGCAGGGGACCCTACGAGCAGTACTTC CASRGPYEQYF
TRBJ1-5 TRBV3-1 . TRBD1 15 TGTGCCAGCAGCTCGGGGACAGCAATCAATCAGCCCCAGCATTTT CASSSGTAINQPQHF
TRBJ2-3 TRBV5-1 few . 15 TGCGCCAGCAGCCTGGTCAGCTTGGAATTAGATACGCAGTATTTT CASSLVSLELDTQYF
TRBJ2-7 TRBV13 . TRBD2 16 TGTGCCAGCAGCACCGGACTAGCGGGGCACTCCTACGAGCAGTACTTC CASSTGLAGHSYEQYF
TRBJ2-3 TRBV7-9 few TRBD2 16 TGTGCCAGCAGCCCCAGACCGGGGGGGGCGACAGATACGCAGTATTTT CASSPRPGGATDTQYF
TRBJ2-2 TRBV10-3 . . 13 TGTGCCATCAGTTTCCTAGCCCCCGGGGAGCTGTTTTTT CAISFLAPGELFF
TRBJ2-7 TRBV4-3 few TRBD1 15 TGCGCCAGCAGCCCATCGGGACAGGGAAGTTTCGAGCAGTACTTC CASSPSGQGSFEQYF
TRBJ1-2 TRBV18 few . 15 TGTGCCAGCTCACCACCGCGGGGATCGTCTGATGGCTACACCTTC CASSPPRGSSDGYTF
TRBJ2-7 TRBV19 . TRBD1 12 TGTGCCAGTGGGCAGGGGGCCTACGAGCAGTACTTC CASGQGAYEQYF
TRBJ2-2 TRBV6-2/TRBV6-3 . . 19 TGTGCCAGCAGTTACACGATTGAGGCGGGGGCGATGAACACCGGGGAGCTGTTTTTT CASSYTIEAGAMNTGELFF
TRBJ1-2 TRBV4-2 . TRBD1 13 TGTGCCAGCAGCCAGGAGGACAGGGTCGACTACACCTTC CASSQEDRVDYTF
TRBJ2-7 TRBV7-9 few TRBD2 13 TGTGCCAGCAGCTCCTCCGGGACTAACGAGCAGTACTTC CASSSSGTNEQYF
TRBJ1-1 TRBV2 few . 15 TGTGCCAGCAGTGAAGCATTGGCTCGAGGGACTGAAGCTTTCTTT CASSEALARGTEAFF
TRBJ1-6 TRBV7-2 . . 14 TGTGCCGCTCAAGCGGCGGGTGTTAATTCACCCCTCCACTTT CAAQAAGVNSPLHF
TRBJ1-2 TRBV4-1 . . 11 TGCGCCAGCAGCCAAGGTCTCACATGGACCTTC CASSQGLTWTF